These 21 T cell receptor beta chains originate from one sample sequenced in a study of cytomegalovirus exposure and HLA in healthy donors. Vbeta (60) and Jbeta (13) primers were used in the PCR. Repertoires were generated with immunoSEQ multiplex PCR, while TCRdb's copy carries only in-frame clones and drops some. The profile shows about 240,000 clones, about 80% of them singletons. Sequenced sample: PBMCs. These receptors all stem from a woman in her fifties or sixties in good health and CMV-seropositive.

The V and J genes are TRBV29-1 and TRBJ2-5; TRBD1 matches 9 bases. Trimming took 6 bases from V and 5 from J; bases not matched to a gene: 7. Germline CDR1 and CDR2: SQVTM and ANQGSEA. The CDR3 is 13 amino acids. CDR3 loop: CSVVTGGSETQYF. CDR3 DNA: TGCAGCGTGGTGACAGGGGGAAGCGAGACCCAGTACTTC.

The sample holds a few counts of this clone. The CDR3 DNA follows: TGTGCCAGCGTGGAGCTTAATGAAAAACTGTTTTTT. Its translation: CASVELNEKLFF. The genes are TRBV2 and TRBJ1-4; D remains unclear. V gave up 8 bases and J gave up 4 bases, with 8 bases separating them. The length of the CDR3 is 12 residues. Germline values: CDR1 SNHLY, CDR2 FYNNEI.

V is TRBV4-1 and J is TRBJ2-7, with 9 bases that match TRBD2. CDR1 MGHRA and CDR2 YSYEKL come from the germline V gene. The ends lost 0 bases at V and 0 bases at J; junction bases unmatched: 3. The CDR3 has 16 residues. CDR3 region: CASSQEGAGGSYEQYF. DNA for the CDR3: TGCGCCAGCAGCCAAGAAGGAGCGGGGGGCTCCTACGAGCAGTACTTC.

V usage is TRBV7-3 and J usage is TRBJ2-3, with 10 bases aligning to TRBD2. Germline-derived CDR1 and CDR2 are SGHTA and FQGTGA. This CDR3 has 15 residues. V shed 5 bases, J shed 6 bases, and the junction held 8 bases outside the gene matches. CDR3 residues: CASSRLAGAFDTQYF. CDR3 DNA: TGTGCCAGCAGCAGACTAGCGGGCGCATTCGATACGCAGTATTTT.

The V and J genes are TRBV29-1 and TRBJ2-7, with D unclear. This CDR3 contains 13 residues. V was trimmed by 6 bases and J by 0 bases, leaving 12 bases between them. Germline V CDR1 and CDR2: SQVTM, ANQGSEA. The CDR3 here is CSVELAPSYEQYF. CDR3 nucleotides: TGCAGCGTGGAGCTCGCCCCCTCCTACGAGCAGTACTTC.

This clone was seen a handful of times. The genes are TRBV5-1 and TRBJ1-3, with TRBD1 matching 7 bases. CDR1 SGHRS and CDR2 YFSETQ come from the germline V gene. The ends lost 0 bases at V and 0 bases at J; junction bases unmatched: 3. The CDR3 runs 16 residues. The CDR3 sequence is CASSLARGISGNTIYF. Written as DNA, the CDR3 is TGCGCCAGCAGCTTGGCCAGGGGGATCTCTGGAAACACCATATATTTT.

V gene TRBV5-1 combines with J gene TRBJ2-1; D possibly corresponds to TRBD2 (5 bases). This CDR3 has 13 residues. The germline CDR1 and CDR2 sequences are SGHRS and YFSETQ. V was shortened by 3 bases and J by 10 bases, with 14 bases between the two germline ends. The CDR3 sequence: CASSSVVGNEQFF. The CDR3, as DNA: TGCGCCAGCAGCTCGGTGGTCGGGAACGAGCAGTTCTTC.

V gene TRBV5-6 combines with J gene TRBJ2-5; unclear D gene. Per the germline V gene, CDR1 is SGHDT and CDR2 is YYEEEE. This CDR3 comprises 13 residues. V was clipped by 0 bases and J by 3 bases, with 6 bases between them. The CDR3 protein is CASSLALEETQYF. DNA for the CDR3: TGTGCCAGCAGCTTGGCCCTAGAAGAGACCCAGTACTTC. The full variable domain, in which reference TRBV5-6 and TRBJ2-5 provide the parts outside the CDR3, is DAGVTQSPTHLIKTRGQQVTLRCSPKSGHDTVSWYQQALGQGPQFIFQYYEEEERQRGNFPDRFSGHQFPNYSSELNVNALLLGDSALYLCASSLALEETQYFGPGTRLLVL.

In the case of this clone: An end of the junction does not agree with germline; a read error may underlie this. This rearrangement joins TRBV19 to TRBJ1-1; 10 bases match TRBD1. CDR1 is LNHDA, CDR2 SQIVND, per germline (reference sequence). The CDR3 runs to 15 residues. The CDR3: CAGSTPGQGSTEAFF. For the CDR3, the DNA is TGTGCCGGTAGTACACCGGGACAGGGGAGTACTGAAGCTTTCTTT.

This chain connects TRBV28 to TRBJ2-1; 14 bases line up with TRBD2. This CDR3 comprises 15 residues. Germline trimming cut 5 bases from V and 10 bases from J; bases unmatched to any gene: 7. From germline, CDR1 is MDHEN and CDR2 SYDVKM. CDR3 in amino acids: CASSPPGLAGAEQFF. Written as DNA, the CDR3 is TGTGCCAGCAGTCCACCGGGACTAGCGGGAGCCGAGCAGTTCTTC.

A remark on this clone: The junction differs from germline at one of its ends, possibly a read error. This chain joins TRBV4-1 and TRBJ1-4; D ambiguous. The CDR3 contains 18 residues. The germline V gene has CDR1 MGHRA and CDR2 YSYEKL. The CDR3 here is CASSQDIGRPQQNEKLFF. The CDR3 coding sequence is TGCGCCAGCAGCCAAGATATAGGGAGGCCCCAGCAGAATGAAAAGCTGTTTTTT.

V is TRBV5-8 and J is TRBJ2-7; TRBD1 matches at 7 bases. The CDR3 is 15 amino acids. V shed 1 base and J 2 bases; nucleotides not matched to a gene: 6. Germline V gene data show CDR1 as SGHTS and CDR2 as YDEGEE. This CDR3 reads CASSLRQGETYEQYF. The CDR3, as DNA: TGTGCCAGCAGCTTGCGCCAGGGGGAGACCTACGAGCAGTACTTC.

V is TRBV7-9 and J is TRBJ1-5; a possible D gene is TRBD1 (6 bases). The CDR3 has 16 amino acids. The V end lost 1 base, the J end lost 4 bases, and 14 bases lay between the germline ends. Germline CDR1 reads SEHNR; CDR2 reads FQNEAQ (reference sequence). CDR3 in DNA: TGTGCCAGCAGCTTAGGAGGCAGGGGAGAAAATCAGCCCCAGCATTTT. It yields the protein CASSLGGRGENQPQHF.

The chain carries TRBV6-5 and TRBJ2-3; 8 nucleotides align to TRBD1. The V segment lost 2 bases and the J segment 5 bases; nucleotides outside the gene matches: 9. This CDR3 has 16 amino acids. CDR1 is MNHEY and CDR2 is SVGAGI in the germline V gene. For the CDR3, the DNA is TGTGCCAGCAGTTACACGGGTGGCAGGGGGCGAGATACGCAGTATTTT. It specifies CASSYTGGRGRDTQYF.

The gene calls are TRBV2 and TRBJ2-2, with D maybe TRBD2 (5 bases). Germline CDR1 and CDR2: SNHLY and FYNNEI. CDR3 length: 18 residues. The ends were cut back, 7 bases at V and 5 bases at J, with 26 bases in the middle. Here the CDR3 reads CASTRVSFEGESTGELFF. The CDR3 nucleotides are TGTGCCAGCACTCGAGTTTCTTTTGAGGGCGAGTCGACCGGGGAGCTGTTTTTT.

This chain uses TRBV18 with TRBJ2-3; 7 nucleotides align to TRBD1. J was trimmed by 2 bases and V by 3 bases; bases with no gene match: 5. The CDR3 is made up of 15 amino acids. The germline V gene has CDR1 KGHSH and CDR2 LQKENI. This CDR3 reads CASSPVTGSTDTQYF. CDR3 DNA: TGTGCCAGCTCACCGGTGACAGGGTCCACAGATACGCAGTATTTT.

Notes on this clone: Other nucleotide sequences from this sample produce the same CDR3. The chain combines TRBV19 with TRBJ1-1, with 10 nucleotides matching TRBD1. Looked up from germline, CDR1 is LNHDA and CDR2 is SQIVND (reference sequence). J was trimmed by 5 bases and V by 6 bases; bases with no gene match: 3. The CDR3 sequence is 13 residues long. The CDR3 nucleotides are TGTGCCAGTAGGGGACAGGGGAATACTGAAGCTTTCTTT. This encodes CASRGQGNTEAFF.

V usage is TRBV5-1 and J usage is TRBJ2-3; a possible D gene is TRBD2 (5 bases). V gave up 3 bases and J gave up 2 bases, with 25 bases separating them. Per the germline V gene, CDR1 is SGHRS and CDR2 is YFSETQ. This CDR3 comprises 19 residues. The CDR3 bases are TGCGCCAGCAGCTCCGAAGGGCTGCTAGCCGCAGGAAACACAGATACGCAGTATTTT. It codes for CASSSEGLLAAGNTDTQYF.

The rearrangement uses TRBV19 and TRBJ1-1; no clear D. CDR1 and CDR2 from the germline V gene are LNHDA and SQIVND (reference sequence). Trimming took off 3 bases at V and 5 bases at J, with 13 bases between the two ends. The CDR3 has 14 residues. The DNA for the CDR3 is TGTGCCAGTAGTATCTCCGGGAAGGGTACTGAAGCTTTCTTT. Protein sequence: CASSISGKGTEAFF. Together with reference TRBV19 and TRBJ1-1, the CDR3 gives the full variable domain: DGGITQSPKYLFRKEGQNVTLSCEQNLNHDAMYWYRQDPGQGLRLIYYSQIVNDFQKGDIAEGYSVSREKKESFPLTVTSAQKNPTAFYLCASSISGKGTEAFFGQGTRLTVV.

The gene calls are TRBV7-9 and TRBJ1-2, with D unresolved. This CDR3 is built from 15 residues. V lost 3 bases and J 7 bases, leaving 18 bases between the germline ends. The V gene's germline CDR1 is SEHNR and CDR2 FQNEAQ (reference sequence). In DNA form, the CDR3 reads TGTGCCAGCAGCTTGAGTTCGGGGAAGGTGGGTGGCTACACCTTC. Translated, it gives CASSLSSGKVGGYTF.

This chain joins TRBV30 and TRBJ2-3; tentatively, D is TRBD2 (5 bases). The CDR3 extends over 11 amino acids. Per germline, CDR1 GTSNPN and CDR2 SVGIG (reference sequence). Trimming left V 1 base short and J 8 bases short, with 7 bases between. The CDR3 loop reads CAWSGGSTQYF. The DNA of the CDR3 is TGTGCCTGGAGTGGAGGGTCTACGCAGTATTTT. Looking up the rest from reference TRBV30 and TRBJ2-3 gives the full variable domain: SQTIHQWPATLVQPVGSPLSLECTVEGTSNPNLYWYRQAAGRGLQLLFYSVGIGQISSEVPQNLSASRPQDRQFILSSKKLLLSDSGFYLCAWSGGSTQYFGPGTRLTVL.